The rows below give T cell receptor beta chains drawn from one sample of a study of blood T cells in healthy people across ages. TCRdb re-derived calls from the 5' RACE reads in MiXCR, one entry per CDR3 protein. This table has roughly 1,500,000 distinct CDR3 sequences, roughly 32% appearing once. The material sequenced was blood. Every receptor here comes from a woman in her 30s in good health. CDR3s include the opening cysteine and the closing phenylalanine or tryptophan. Fields, in order: V gene, J gene, clone size, CDR3 protein. Clone size appears in some rows only: once, few, many, or a class for an expanded clone.

>TRBV4-1|TRBJ2-7|-
CASSQRTGGHWEQYF
>TRBV4-2|TRBJ2-1|-
CASSQEGRGLYNEQFF
>TRBV5-1|TRBJ2-3|-
CASSPRLAGDFTDTQYF
>TRBV7-9|TRBJ1-2|-
CASSLEFVAPYGYTF
>TRBV2|TRBJ1-5|-
CASADSLGAQHF
>TRBV20-1|TRBJ2-7|-
CSARRGADEYEQYF
>TRBV4-1|TRBJ2-2|-
CASSQVPLAGGDVDTGELFF
>TRBV4-1|TRBJ2-7|-
CASSQGQGRVGEQYF
>TRBV29-1|TRBJ1-1|once
CSVERERYTEAFF
>TRBV27|TRBJ1-1|few
CASSSLTGRGPTEAFF
>TRBV6-5|TRBJ2-7|few
CASRIGTNYEQYF
>TRBV7-2|TRBJ2-3|many
CASSSGRGTDTQYF
>TRBV27|TRBJ2-1|-
CASSFVGNVQFF
>TRBV6-1|TRBJ2-1|-
CASVAGVYNEQFF
>TRBV5-6|TRBJ2-3|few
CASSLAVIWGSSTDTQYF
>TRBV13|TRBJ2-7|many
CASSPSRGRTYEQYF
>TRBV4-1|TRBJ1-2|-
CASSPKEPGQGYGYTF
>TRBV5-4|TRBJ2-7|-
CASSLRAGLVNEQYF
>TRBV3-1|TRBJ1-5|many
CASSQTGNNQPQHF
>TRBV19|TRBJ1-2|-
CASSSPGWDAGYTF
>TRBV18|TRBJ1-2|few
CASSPSRAGADGYTF
>TRBV20-1|TRBJ1-2|-
CSASPGQGIYGYTF
>TRBV30|TRBJ2-7|-
CAWSMGNCEQYF
>TRBV9|TRBJ2-7|-
CASSDGTSGIHEQYF
>TRBV3-1|TRBJ2-3|-
CASTRTSGERNTQYF
>TRBV5-1|TRBJ1-2|few
CASSDRTGGLGGYTF
>TRBV4-1|TRBJ2-7|-
CASSQEGRTVYEQYF
>TRBV7-7|TRBJ2-2|-
CASSLTGVLGTGELFF
>TRBV20-1|TRBJ2-1|-
CSAGGTSGDEQFF
>TRBV5-1|TRBJ2-3|-
CASSYPGQGELTDTQYF
>TRBV27|TRBJ2-2|-
CASRKQVFTGELFF
>TRBV5-5|TRBJ1-2|-
CASSSTVKSGVGYTF
>TRBV20-1|TRBJ2-1|-
CSARDVMTDSYNEQFF
>TRBV29-1|TRBJ1-1|-
CSVVQVEALF
>TRBV20-1|TRBJ2-7|-
CSAMVAGGYEQYF
>TRBV3-1|TRBJ2-1|-
CASSRTSVGEQFF
>TRBV4-2|TRBJ1-5|few
CASSQDVGQGAFQPQHF
>TRBV7-2|TRBJ1-3|few
CASSVNRFSGNTIYF
>TRBV7-9|TRBJ2-5|few
CASRRRSGGPWETQYF
>TRBV7-9|TRBJ2-5|few
CASSSPEGTAYGQYF
>TRBV4-2|TRBJ2-5|-
CASSQIGPSETQYF
>TRBV20-1|TRBJ2-7|-
CSAREIAGVSSYEQYF
>TRBV7-9|TRBJ1-2|few
CASSTRVGYTF
>TRBV5-1|TRBJ2-1|-
CASSLAAGTGVNEQFF
>TRBV28|TRBJ2-3|many
CASRGQSTDTQYF
>TRBV7-8|TRBJ2-2|-
CASSLQGGDTGELFF
>TRBV10-3|TRBJ1-1|-
CVISESIQNTEAFF
>TRBV29-1|TRBJ2-3|-
CSVNDAGDNTDTQYF
>TRBV20-1|-|-
CSARARHWTGAENEQYF
>TRBV3-1|-|-
CASSQAAIQQGYEQYF
>TRBV20-1|TRBJ1-2|-
CSAFPGGSNYGYTF
>TRBV28|TRBJ2-7|few
CASRLAGESYEQYF
>TRBV5-1|TRBJ2-1|many
CASSLGRESWDNEQFF
>TRBV6-2/TRBV6-3|TRBJ1-6|once
CAAEQSRSGSPLHF
>TRBV4-2|TRBJ2-1|few
CASRGTGVNEQFF
>TRBV27|TRBJ2-6|-
CASSLSTGLTLSGANILTF
>TRBV29-1|TRBJ2-5|-
CSVFMTAELQETQYF